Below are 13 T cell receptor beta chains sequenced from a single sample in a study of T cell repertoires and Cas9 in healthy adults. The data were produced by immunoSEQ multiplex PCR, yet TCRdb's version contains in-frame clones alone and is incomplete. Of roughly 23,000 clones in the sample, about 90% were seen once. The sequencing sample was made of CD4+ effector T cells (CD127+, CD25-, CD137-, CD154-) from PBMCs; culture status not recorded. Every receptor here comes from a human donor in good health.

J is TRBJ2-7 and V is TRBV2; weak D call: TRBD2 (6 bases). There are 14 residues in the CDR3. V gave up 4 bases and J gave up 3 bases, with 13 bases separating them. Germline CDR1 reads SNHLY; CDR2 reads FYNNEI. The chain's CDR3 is CASSGDSGNYEQYF. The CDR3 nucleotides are TGTGCCAGCAGTGGGGATAGCGGTAACTACGAGCAGTACTTC.

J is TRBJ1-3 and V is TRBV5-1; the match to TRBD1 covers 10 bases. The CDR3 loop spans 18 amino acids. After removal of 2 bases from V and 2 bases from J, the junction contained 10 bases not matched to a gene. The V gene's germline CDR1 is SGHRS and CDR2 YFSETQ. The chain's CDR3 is CASSFWGTGVSAGNTIYF. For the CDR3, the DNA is TGCGCCAGCAGCTTTTGGGGGACAGGGGTGTCTGCTGGAAACACCATATATTTT.

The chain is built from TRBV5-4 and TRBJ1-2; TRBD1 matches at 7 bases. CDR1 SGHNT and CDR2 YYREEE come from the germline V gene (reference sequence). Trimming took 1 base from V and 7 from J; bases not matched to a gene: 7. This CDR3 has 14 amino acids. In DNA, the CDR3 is TGTGCCAGCAGCTTGATAGGGGGCTCACTTGGCTACACCTTC. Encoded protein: CASSLIGGSLGYTF. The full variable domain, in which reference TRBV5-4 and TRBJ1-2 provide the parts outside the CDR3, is ETGVTQSPTHLIKTRGQQVTLRCSSQSGHNTVSWYQQALGQGPQFIFQYYREEENGRGNFPPRFSGLQFPNYSSELNVNALELDDSALYLCASSLIGGSLGYTFGSGTRLTVV.

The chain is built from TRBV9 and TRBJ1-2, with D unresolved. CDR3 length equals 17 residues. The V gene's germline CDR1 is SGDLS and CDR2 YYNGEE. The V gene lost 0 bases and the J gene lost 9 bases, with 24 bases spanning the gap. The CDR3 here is CASSVEPLGGLRVSYTF. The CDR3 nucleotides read TGTGCCAGCAGCGTAGAGCCCTTGGGCGGTCTGAGAGTGAGCTACACCTTC.

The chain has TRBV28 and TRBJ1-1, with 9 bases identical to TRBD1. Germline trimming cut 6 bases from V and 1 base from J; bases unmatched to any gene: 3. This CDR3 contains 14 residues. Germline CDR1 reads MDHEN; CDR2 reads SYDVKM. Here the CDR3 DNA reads TGTGCCAGCAGCCCGACAGGGGGGAACACTGAAGCTTTCTTT. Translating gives CASSPTGGNTEAFF.

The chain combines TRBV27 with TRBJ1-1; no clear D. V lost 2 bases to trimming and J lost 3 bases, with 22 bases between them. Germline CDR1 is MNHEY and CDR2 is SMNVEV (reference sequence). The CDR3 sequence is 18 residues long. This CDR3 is CASSLAVSPTLGHTEAFF. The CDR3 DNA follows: TGTGCCAGCAGTTTAGCGGTTAGCCCTACCCTTGGGCACACTGAAGCTTTCTTT.

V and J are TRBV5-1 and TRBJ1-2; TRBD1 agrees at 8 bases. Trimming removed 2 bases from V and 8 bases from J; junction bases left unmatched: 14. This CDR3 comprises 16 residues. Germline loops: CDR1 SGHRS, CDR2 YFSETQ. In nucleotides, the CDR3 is TGCGCCAGCAGCTTTCTCCTTACTGGGGGACAGGCCGGCTACACCTTC. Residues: CASSFLLTGGQAGYTF.

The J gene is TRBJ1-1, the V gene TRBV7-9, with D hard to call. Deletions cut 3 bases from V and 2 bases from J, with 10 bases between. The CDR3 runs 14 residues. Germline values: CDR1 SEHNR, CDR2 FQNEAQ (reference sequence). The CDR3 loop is CASSFDTRNTEAFF. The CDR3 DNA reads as TGTGCCAGCAGCTTCGACACACGCAACACTGAAGCTTTCTTT.

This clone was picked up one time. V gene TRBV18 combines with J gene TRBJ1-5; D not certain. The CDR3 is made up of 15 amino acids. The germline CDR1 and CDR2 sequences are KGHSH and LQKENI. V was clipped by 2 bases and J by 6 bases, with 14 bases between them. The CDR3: CASSPERVKGQPQHF. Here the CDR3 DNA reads TGTGCCAGCTCACCAGAAAGGGTGAAAGGTCAGCCCCAGCATTTT.

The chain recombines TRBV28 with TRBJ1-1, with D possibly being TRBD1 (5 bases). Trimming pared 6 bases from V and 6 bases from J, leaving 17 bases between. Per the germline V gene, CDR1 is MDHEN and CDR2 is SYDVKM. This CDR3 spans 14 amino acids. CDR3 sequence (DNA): TGTGCCAGCAGCCTATTCACGGGGGAAGCTGAAGCTTTCTTT. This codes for CASSLFTGEAEAFF. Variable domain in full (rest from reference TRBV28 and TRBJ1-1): DVKVTQSSRYLVKRTGEKVFLECVQDMDHENMFWYRQDPGLGLRLIYFSYDVKMKEKGDIPEGYSVSREKKERFSLILESASTNQTSMYLCASSLFTGEAEAFFGQGTRLTVV.

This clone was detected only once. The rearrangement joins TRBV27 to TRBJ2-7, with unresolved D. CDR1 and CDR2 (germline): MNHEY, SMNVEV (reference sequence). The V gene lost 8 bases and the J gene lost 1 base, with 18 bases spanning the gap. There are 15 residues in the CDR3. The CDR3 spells CASGSFGDPSYEQYF. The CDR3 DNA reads TGTGCCAGCGGTTCCTTCGGCGACCCGTCCTACGAGCAGTACTTC.

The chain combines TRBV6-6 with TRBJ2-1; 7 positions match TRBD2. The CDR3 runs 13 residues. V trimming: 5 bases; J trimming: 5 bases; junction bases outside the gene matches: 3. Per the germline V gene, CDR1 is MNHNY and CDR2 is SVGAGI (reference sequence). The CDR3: CASSHTSDNEQFF. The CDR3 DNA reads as TGTGCCAGCAGTCATACTAGCGACAATGAGCAGTTCTTC.

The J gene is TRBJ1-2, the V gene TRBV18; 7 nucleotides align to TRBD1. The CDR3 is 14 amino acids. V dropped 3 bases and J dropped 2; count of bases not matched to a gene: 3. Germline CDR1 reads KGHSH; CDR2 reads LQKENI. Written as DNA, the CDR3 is TGTGCCAGCTCACCGGGACAGCAAAACTATGGCTACACCTTC. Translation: CASSPGQQNYGYTF.